The entry below gives a single TCR beta chain sequence along with its context. The antigen is not known. The PCR ran on 60 Vbeta and 13 Jbeta primers. Sequenced by immunoSEQ multiplex PCR; TCRdb stores in-frame clones only, minus some. The repertoire has approximately 190,000 clones, 81% of them found once; the top ten carry roughly 3.1%. The data belong to a study of cytomegalovirus exposure and HLA in healthy donors. Study-level points and caveats: TRBV6-2, TRBV6-3 and some other V segments were excluded as indistinguishable. Previous analysis showed most TCR beta V segments were productive about 87% or about 30% of the time.

This CDR3 is built from 12 residues. The germline V and J ends were trimmed by 4 bases and 1 base, with 4 bases remaining between them. Germline V gene data show CDR1 as SEHNR and CDR2 as FQNEAQ (reference sequence). The J gene is TRBJ1-1, the V gene TRBV7-9; D remains ambiguous. The sequenced material came from PBMCs. The receptor comes from a man aged 40-49 years in good health and CMV-seropositive. In DNA, the CDR3 is TGTGCCAGCAGCTACAGGAACACTGAAGCTTTCTTT. This encodes CASSYRNTEAFF.